Listed here are 10 T cell receptor beta chains from one sample, sequenced in a study of T cell responses to AZD1222 COVID-19 vaccine. The table came from immunoSEQ multiplex PCR; TCRdb's copy has only in-frame clones and leaves some out. The sample shows roughly 80,000 clones, around 89% of them seen only once. This specimen consisted of peripheral blood, obtained on day 0 of MenACWY control vaccination. The receptors were gathered from an adult in good health.

The V and J genes are TRBV21-1 and TRBJ2-5; the table's D gene call, TRBD2, was not cross checked with the DNA. TRBV21-1 corresponds to a pseudogene. The CDR3 has 16 amino acids. The CDR3 nucleotides read TGTGCCAGCAGCAAATTTCGACTAGCGGGAACAGAGACCCAGTACTTC. It encodes CASSKFRLAGTETQYF.

J is TRBJ1-5 and V is TRBV28; D may be TRBD1 (5 bases). There are 14 residues in the CDR3. Germline lookup yields CDR1 MDHEN and CDR2 SYDVKM. V lost 7 bases, J lost 6 bases, and 16 bases lay in between. The DNA for the CDR3 is TGTGCCAGCACAGATGGGCAGGGCGGTCAGCCCCAGCATTTT. As protein: CASTDGQGGQPQHF.

V is TRBV19 and J is TRBJ2-1, with 12 bases fitting TRBD2. J gave up 7 bases and V 10 bases, and 14 bases lay outside the gene matches. The CDR3 has 16 amino acids. Germline lookup yields CDR1 LNHDA and CDR2 SQIVND (reference sequence). The DNA of the CDR3 is TGTGCCACCCACAGTGGACTAGCGGGATGGAAAAATGAGCAGTTCTTC. Translation gives CATHSGLAGWKNEQFF.

The chain employs TRBV27 and TRBJ1-2, with D unclear. V was pared by 3 bases and J by 4 bases, with 9 bases between. This CDR3 is 13 amino acids long. Germline CDR1 and CDR2: MNHEY and SMNVEV (reference sequence). The CDR3 coding sequence is TGTGCCAGCAGTTTCCAGGCGACCTATGGCTACACCTTC. Protein sequence: CASSFQATYGYTF.

The chain joins TRBV30 to TRBJ2-5; a weak D match, TRBD2 (6 bases). CDR3 length: 14 residues. The V gene's germline CDR1 is GTSNPN and CDR2 SVGIG (reference sequence). V shed 2 bases and J shed 4 bases, with 14 bases lying between them. CDR3: CAWSLGRGGETQYF. The CDR3 DNA reads as TGTGCCTGGAGTTTGGGACGGGGAGGAGAGACCCAGTACTTC.

The chain uses TRBV5-1 and TRBJ2-7; TRBD2 agrees at 8 bases. Per the germline V gene, CDR1 is SGHRS and CDR2 is YFSETQ. This CDR3 region has 16 residues. The J segment lost 1 base and the V segment lost 5 bases, leaving 11 bases of the junction unmatched. CDR3 bases: TGCGCCAGCAGGATAATCCCTAGCGGGCGTTCCTACGAGCAGTACTTC. It specifies CASRIIPSGRSYEQYF. Together with reference TRBV5-1 and TRBJ2-7, the CDR3 gives the full variable domain: KAGVTQTPRYLIKTRGQQVTLSCSPISGHRSVSWYQQTPGQGLQFLFEYFSETQRNKGNFPGRFSGRQFSNSRSEMNVSTLELGDSALYLCASRIIPSGRSYEQYFGPGTRLTVT.

J is TRBJ2-3 and V is TRBV29-1; possible D gene TRBD1, 5 bases. V shed 4 bases and J shed 5 bases, with 10 bases lying between them. Germline CDR1 SQVTM, CDR2 ANQGSEA. The CDR3 totals 12 residues. DNA for the CDR3: TGCAGCGTTGCAGGGTCGAGAGATACGCAGTATTTT. It is translated as CSVAGSRDTQYF.

This chain joins TRBV28 and TRBJ2-7; D might be TRBD2 (6 bases). Per germline, CDR1 MDHEN and CDR2 SYDVKM. The CDR3 has 14 amino acids. V lost 5 bases and J 6 bases, leaving 17 bases between the germline ends. As DNA, the CDR3 is TGTGCCAGCAGTCCGAGAGAACTAGCTGGCGAGCAGTACTTC. It yields the protein CASSPRELAGEQYF.

The V and J genes are TRBV6-5 and TRBJ2-5; 8 nucleotides match TRBD2. This CDR3 has 12 residues. Germline trimming cut 5 bases from V and 5 bases from J; bases unmatched to any gene: 1. The germline V gene has CDR1 MNHEY and CDR2 SVGAGI. The CDR3 region is CASSPGGETQYF. The CDR3 nucleotides are TGTGCCAGCAGTCCGGGAGGGGAGACCCAGTACTTC.

The rearrangement uses TRBV20-1 and TRBJ1-5; 7 bases align to TRBD1. Germline V gene sequence: CDR1 DFQATT, CDR2 SNEGSKA (reference sequence). This CDR3 is built from 14 residues. V was pared by 3 bases and J by 1 base, with 3 bases of the junction left unmatched. The CDR3 DNA reads TGCAGTGCTAGTACAGGGGCCAGCAATCAGCCCCAGCATTTT. Its protein is CSASTGASNQPQHF.